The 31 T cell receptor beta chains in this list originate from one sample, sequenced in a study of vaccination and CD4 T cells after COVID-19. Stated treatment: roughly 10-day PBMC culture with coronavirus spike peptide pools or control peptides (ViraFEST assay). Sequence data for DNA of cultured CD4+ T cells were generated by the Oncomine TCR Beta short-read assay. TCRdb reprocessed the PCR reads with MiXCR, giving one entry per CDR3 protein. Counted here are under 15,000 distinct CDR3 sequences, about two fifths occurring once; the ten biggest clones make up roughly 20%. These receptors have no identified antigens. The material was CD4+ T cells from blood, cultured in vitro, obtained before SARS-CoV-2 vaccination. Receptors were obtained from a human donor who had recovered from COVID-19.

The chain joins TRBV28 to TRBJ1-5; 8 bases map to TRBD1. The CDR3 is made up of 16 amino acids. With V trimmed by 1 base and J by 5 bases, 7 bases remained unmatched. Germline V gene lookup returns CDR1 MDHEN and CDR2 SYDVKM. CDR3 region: CASSLSGTGMDQPQHF. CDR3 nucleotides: TGTGCCAGCAGTTTATCCGGGACAGGTATGGATCAGCCCCAGCATTTT.

The CDR3 region has the DNA TGTGCCAGCAGCTTAGACGGGGGCTCTGGCTATGGCTACACCTTC. It codes for CASSLDGGSGYGYTF. The chain employs TRBV7-2 and TRBJ1-2; TRBD1 might be the D (6 bases). This CDR3 has 15 amino acids. CDR1 and CDR2 from the germline V gene are SGHTA and FQGNSA. Trimming left V 1 base short and J 4 bases short, with 13 bases between.

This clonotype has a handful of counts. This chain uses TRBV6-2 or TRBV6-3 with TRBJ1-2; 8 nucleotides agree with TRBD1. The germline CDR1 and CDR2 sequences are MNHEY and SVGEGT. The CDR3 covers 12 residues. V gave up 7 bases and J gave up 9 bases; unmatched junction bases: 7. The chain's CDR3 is CASIGQGKRYTF. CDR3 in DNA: TGTGCCAGCATCGGACAGGGAAAACGCTACACCTTC.

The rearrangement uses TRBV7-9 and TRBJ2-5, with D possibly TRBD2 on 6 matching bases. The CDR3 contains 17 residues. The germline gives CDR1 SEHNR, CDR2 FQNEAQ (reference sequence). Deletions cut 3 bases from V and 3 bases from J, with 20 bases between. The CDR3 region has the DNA TGTGCCAGCAGCTTCCCTCTCCACCTAGCGAACAAAGAGACCCAGTACTTC. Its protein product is CASSFPLHLANKETQYF.

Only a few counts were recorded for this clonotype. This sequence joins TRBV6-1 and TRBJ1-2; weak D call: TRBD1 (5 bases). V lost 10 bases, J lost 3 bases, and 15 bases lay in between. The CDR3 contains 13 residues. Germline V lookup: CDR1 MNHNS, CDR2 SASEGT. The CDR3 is CATARDGYYGYTF. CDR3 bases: TGTGCCACCGCCCGGGACGGGTACTATGGCTACACCTTC.

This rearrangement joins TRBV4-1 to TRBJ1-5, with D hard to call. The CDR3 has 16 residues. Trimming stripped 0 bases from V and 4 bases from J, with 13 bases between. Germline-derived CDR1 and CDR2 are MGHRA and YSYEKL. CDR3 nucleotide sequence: TGCGCCAGCAGCCAAGATGGAGGGCGGGGAAATCAGCCCCAGCATTTT. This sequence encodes CASSQDGGRGNQPQHF.

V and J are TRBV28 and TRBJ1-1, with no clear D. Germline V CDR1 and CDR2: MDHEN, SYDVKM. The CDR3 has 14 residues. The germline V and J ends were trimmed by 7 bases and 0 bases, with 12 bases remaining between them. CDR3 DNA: TGTGCCAGCACCACGGACGGAATGAACACTGAAGCTTTCTTT. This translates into CASTTDGMNTEAFF.

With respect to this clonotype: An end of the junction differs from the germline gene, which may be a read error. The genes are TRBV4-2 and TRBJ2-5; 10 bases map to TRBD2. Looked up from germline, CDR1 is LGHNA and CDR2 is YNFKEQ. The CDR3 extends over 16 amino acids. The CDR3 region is CASSQEQAGGRETQCF. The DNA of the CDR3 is TGTGCCAGCAGCCAAGAACAAGCGGGAGGGCGGGAGACCCAGTGCTTC.

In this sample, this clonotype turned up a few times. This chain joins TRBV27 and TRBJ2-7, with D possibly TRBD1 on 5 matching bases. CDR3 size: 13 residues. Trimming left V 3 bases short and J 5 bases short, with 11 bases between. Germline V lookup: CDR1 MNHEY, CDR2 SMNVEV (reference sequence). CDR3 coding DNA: TGTGCCAGCAGTTTCTCGTGGGGCGACGAGCAGTACTTC. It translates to CASSFSWGDEQYF.

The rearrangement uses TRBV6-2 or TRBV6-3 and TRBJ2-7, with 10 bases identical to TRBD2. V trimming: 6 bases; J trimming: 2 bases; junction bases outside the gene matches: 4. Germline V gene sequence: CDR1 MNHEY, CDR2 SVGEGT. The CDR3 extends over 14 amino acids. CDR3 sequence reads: CASRPSGRAYEQYF. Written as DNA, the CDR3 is TGTGCCAGCAGACCCAGCGGGAGGGCCTACGAGCAGTACTTC.

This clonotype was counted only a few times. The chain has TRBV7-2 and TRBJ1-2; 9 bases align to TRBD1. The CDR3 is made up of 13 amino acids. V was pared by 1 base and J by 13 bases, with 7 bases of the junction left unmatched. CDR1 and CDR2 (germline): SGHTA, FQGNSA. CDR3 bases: TGTGCCAGCAGCTTAGGGGACAGGGTGGTTTTCACCTTC. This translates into CASSLGDRVVFTF.

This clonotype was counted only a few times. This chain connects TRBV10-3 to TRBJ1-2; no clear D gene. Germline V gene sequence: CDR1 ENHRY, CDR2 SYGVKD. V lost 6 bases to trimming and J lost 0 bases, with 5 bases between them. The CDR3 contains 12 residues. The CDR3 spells CAIRGANYGYTF. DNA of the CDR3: TGTGCCATCAGGGGAGCTAACTATGGCTACACCTTC.

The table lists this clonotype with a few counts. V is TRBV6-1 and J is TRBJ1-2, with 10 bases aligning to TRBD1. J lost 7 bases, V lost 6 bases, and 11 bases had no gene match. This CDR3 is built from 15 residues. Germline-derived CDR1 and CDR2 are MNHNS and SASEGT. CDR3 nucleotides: TGTGCCAGCAGATGGACAGGGGGACAAGGAAGTGGCTACACCTTC. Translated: CASRWTGGQGSGYTF.

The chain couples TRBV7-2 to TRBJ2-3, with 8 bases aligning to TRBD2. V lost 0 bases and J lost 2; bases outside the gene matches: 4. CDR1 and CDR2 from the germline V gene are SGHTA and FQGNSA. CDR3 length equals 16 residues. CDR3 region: CASSLAPAGATDTQYF. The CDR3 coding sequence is TGTGCCAGCAGCTTAGCGCCAGCGGGGGCCACAGATACGCAGTATTTT.

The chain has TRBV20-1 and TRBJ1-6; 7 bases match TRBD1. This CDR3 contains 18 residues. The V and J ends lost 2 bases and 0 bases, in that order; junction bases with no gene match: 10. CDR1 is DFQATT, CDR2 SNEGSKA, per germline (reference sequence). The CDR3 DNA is TGCAGTGCTAGATCGGGACAGCCGTTAAGCTCCTATAATTCACCCCTCCACTTT. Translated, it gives CSARSGQPLSSYNSPLHF.

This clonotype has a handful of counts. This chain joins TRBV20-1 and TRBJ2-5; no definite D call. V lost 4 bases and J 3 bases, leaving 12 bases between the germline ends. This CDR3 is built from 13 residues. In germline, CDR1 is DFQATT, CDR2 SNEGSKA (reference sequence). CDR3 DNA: TGCAGTGCTAAGGCCTTCTCCAAAGAGACCCAGTACTTC. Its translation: CSAKAFSKETQYF.

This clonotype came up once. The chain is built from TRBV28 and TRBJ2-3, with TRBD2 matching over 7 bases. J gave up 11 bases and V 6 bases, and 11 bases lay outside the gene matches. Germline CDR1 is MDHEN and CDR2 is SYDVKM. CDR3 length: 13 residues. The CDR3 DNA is TGTGCCAGCAGCCTCGGTGGCTGGGAGGGGCAGTATTTT. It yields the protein CASSLGGWEGQYF.

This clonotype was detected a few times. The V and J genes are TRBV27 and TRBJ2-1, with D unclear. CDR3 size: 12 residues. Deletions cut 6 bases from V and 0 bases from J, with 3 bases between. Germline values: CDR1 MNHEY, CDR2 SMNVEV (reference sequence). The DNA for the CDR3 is TGTGCCAGCAGAGGCTCCTACAATGAGCAGTTCTTC. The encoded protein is CASRGSYNEQFF.

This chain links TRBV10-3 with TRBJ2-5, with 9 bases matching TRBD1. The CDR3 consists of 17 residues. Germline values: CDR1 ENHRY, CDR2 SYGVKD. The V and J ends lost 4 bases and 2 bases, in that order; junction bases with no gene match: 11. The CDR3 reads CAISGKDRGLAQETQYF. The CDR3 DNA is TGTGCCATCAGTGGAAAGGACAGGGGCCTAGCTCAAGAGACCCAGTACTTC.

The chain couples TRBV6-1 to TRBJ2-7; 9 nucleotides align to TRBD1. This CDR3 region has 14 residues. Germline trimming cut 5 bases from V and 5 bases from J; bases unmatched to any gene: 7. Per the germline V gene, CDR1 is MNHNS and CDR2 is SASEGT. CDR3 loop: CASSSRTGADEQYF. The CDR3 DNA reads TGTGCCAGCAGTAGCCGGACAGGGGCTGACGAGCAGTACTTC.

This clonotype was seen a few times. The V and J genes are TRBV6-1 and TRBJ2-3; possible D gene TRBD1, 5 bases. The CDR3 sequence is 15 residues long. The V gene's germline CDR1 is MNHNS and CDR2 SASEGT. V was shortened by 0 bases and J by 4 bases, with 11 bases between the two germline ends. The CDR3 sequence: CASSEAAGWADTQYF. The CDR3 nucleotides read TGTGCCAGCAGTGAAGCGGCAGGGTGGGCAGATACGCAGTATTTT.

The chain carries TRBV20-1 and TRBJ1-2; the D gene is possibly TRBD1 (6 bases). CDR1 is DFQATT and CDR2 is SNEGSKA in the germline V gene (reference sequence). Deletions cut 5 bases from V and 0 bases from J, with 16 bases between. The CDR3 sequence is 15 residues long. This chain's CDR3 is CSAWIKGGANYGYTF. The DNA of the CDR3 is TGCAGTGCTTGGATAAAGGGGGGAGCTAACTATGGCTACACCTTC.

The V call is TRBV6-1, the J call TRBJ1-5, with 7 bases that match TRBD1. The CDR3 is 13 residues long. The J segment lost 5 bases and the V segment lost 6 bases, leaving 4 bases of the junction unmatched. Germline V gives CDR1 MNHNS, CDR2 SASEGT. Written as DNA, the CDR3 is TGTGCCAGCAGGCGGGACAGCGATCAGCCCCAGCATTTT. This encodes CASRRDSDQPQHF.

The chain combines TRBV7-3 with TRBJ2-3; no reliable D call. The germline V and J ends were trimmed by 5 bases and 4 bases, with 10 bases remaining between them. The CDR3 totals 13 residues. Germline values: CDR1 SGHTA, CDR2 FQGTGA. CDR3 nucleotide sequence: TGTGCCAGCAGCCCGTTACCCCCAGATACGCAGTATTTT. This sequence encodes CASSPLPPDTQYF.

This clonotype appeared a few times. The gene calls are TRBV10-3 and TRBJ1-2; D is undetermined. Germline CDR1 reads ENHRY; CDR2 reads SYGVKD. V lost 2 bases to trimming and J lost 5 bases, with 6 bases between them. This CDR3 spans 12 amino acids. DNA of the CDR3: TGTGCCATCAGTGAGCAGTTTTATGGCTACACCTTC. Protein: CAISEQFYGYTF.

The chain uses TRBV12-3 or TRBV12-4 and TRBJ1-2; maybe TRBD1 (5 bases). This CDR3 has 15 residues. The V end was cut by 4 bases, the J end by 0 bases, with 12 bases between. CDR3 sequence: CASSSTGSANYGYTF. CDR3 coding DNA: TGTGCCAGCAGTTCCACAGGATCTGCTAACTATGGCTACACCTTC.

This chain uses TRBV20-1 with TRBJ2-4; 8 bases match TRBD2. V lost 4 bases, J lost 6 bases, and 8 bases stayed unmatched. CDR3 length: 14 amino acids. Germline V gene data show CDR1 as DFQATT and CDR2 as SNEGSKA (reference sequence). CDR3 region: CSATDGGEGNIQYF. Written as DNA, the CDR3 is TGCAGTGCTACCGACGGGGGGGAGGGAAACATTCAGTACTTC.

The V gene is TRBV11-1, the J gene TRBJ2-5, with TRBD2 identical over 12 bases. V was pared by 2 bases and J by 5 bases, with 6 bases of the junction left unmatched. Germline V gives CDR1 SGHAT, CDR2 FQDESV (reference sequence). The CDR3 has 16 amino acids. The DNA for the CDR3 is TGTGCCAGCAGCTTAAACCTAGCGGGAGGGAAGGAGACCCAGTACTTC. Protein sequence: CASSLNLAGGKETQYF.

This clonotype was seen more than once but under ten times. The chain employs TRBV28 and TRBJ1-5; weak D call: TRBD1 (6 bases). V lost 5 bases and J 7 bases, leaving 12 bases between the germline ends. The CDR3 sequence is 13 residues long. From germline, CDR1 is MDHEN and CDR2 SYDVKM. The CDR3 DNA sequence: TGTGCCAGCAGTACGACAGGTCTCCAGCCCCAGCATTTT. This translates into CASSTTGLQPQHF.

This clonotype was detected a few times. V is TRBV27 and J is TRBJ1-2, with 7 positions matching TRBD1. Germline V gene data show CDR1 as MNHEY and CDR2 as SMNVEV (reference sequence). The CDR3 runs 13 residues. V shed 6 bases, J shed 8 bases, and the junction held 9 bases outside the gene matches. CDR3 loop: CASRRPGGGGYTF. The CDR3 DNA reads TGTGCCAGCAGACGCCCAGGGGGAGGAGGCTACACCTTC.

CDR3 amino acids: CASSQTSGSTDTQYF. CDR3 DNA sequence: TGTGCCAGCAGCCAGACTAGCGGGAGCACAGATACGCAGTATTTT. The chain employs TRBV27 and TRBJ2-3, with 10 bases aligning to TRBD2. The junction had 3 bases not matched to a gene; V was cut back by 6 bases and J by 0 bases. Germline CDR1 and CDR2: MNHEY and SMNVEV (reference sequence). The CDR3 runs to 15 residues.